The 20 T cell receptor beta chains below were found in one sample sequenced in a study of blood T cell repertoires in COVID-19. TCRdb's table, derived via immunoSEQ multiplex PCR, lists solely in-frame clones and lacks some. The table records about 120,000 clones, 78% of them present only once. Input material: peripheral blood. These receptors originate from a man between 65 and 79 years old with acute or convalescent COVID-19.

By sample share, this clone is medium-sized (0.01 to 0.1%). This sequence joins TRBV30 and TRBJ1-2; tentative D call: TRBD1 (5 bases). CDR3 length equals 12 residues. CDR1 and CDR2 (germline): GTSNPN, SVGIG (reference sequence). The V and J ends lost 5 bases and 2 bases respectively, with 9 bases between them. As DNA, the CDR3 is TGTGCCTGGCGGGGGATGAACTATGGCTACACCTTC. Translating gives CAWRGMNYGYTF.

The CDR3 DNA reads as TGCAGCGTAGCGGGACTAGCGGGGGGGCTGGGGGAGACCCAGTACTTC. Translation: CSVAGLAGGLGETQYF. V usage is TRBV29-1 and J usage is TRBJ2-5; 16 bases map to TRBD2. The CDR3 runs 16 residues. Germline V lookup: CDR1 SQVTM, CDR2 ANQGSEA. V shed 6 bases, J shed 5 bases, and the junction held 9 bases outside the gene matches.

This chain connects TRBV5-1 to TRBJ2-2, with 8 bases fitting TRBD1. CDR3 length: 15 residues. J lost 1 base, V lost 2 bases, and 1 base had no gene match. Germline V gives CDR1 SGHRS, CDR2 YFSETQ. This CDR3 reads CASSFRGQNTGELFF. DNA for the CDR3: TGCGCCAGCAGCTTCAGGGGGCAGAACACCGGGGAGCTGTTTTTT.

CDR3 DNA: TGCGCCAGCAGCCAAGAATTTGGGACTAAATACGAGCAGTACTTC. Translating it yields CASSQEFGTKYEQYF. The chain joins TRBV4-3 to TRBJ2-7; 7 nucleotides line up with TRBD2. The J segment lost 4 bases and the V segment lost 0 bases, leaving 6 bases of the junction unmatched. The CDR3 is 15 amino acids. The germline V gene encodes CDR1 LGHNA and CDR2 YSLEER.

This chain joins TRBV6-4 and TRBJ2-3; perhaps TRBD1 as D (5 bases). Germline V gives CDR1 MRHNA, CDR2 SNTAGT. The V end was cut by 0 bases, the J end by 4 bases, with 11 bases between. This CDR3 region has 15 residues. DNA for the CDR3: TGTGCCAGCAGTGACTCGAAGGGGTCTTCAGATACGCAGTATTTT. The encoded protein is CASSDSKGSSDTQYF.

CDR3 DNA: TGTGCCAGCAGTGGGGACAGGGGATCCGGTTCACCCCTCCACTTT. Amino acid sequence: CASSGDRGSGSPLHF. The chain employs TRBV2 and TRBJ1-6; the match to TRBD1 covers 10 bases. Germline V gene data show CDR1 as SNHLY and CDR2 as FYNNEI. The CDR3 is 15 amino acids. V shed 4 bases and J 9 bases; nucleotides not matched to a gene: 6.

The rearrangement uses TRBV5-4 and TRBJ2-6; D remains ambiguous. The CDR3 consists of 15 residues. V lost 4 bases and J 4 bases, leaving 12 bases between the germline ends. Looked up from germline, CDR1 is SGHNT and CDR2 is YYREEE (reference sequence). The DNA of the CDR3 is TGTGCCAGCAGCCCGCAAGTTGCGGGGGCCAACGTCCTGACTTTC. Amino acids: CASSPQVAGANVLTF.

The rearrangement joins TRBV6-5 to TRBJ1-5; no firm D call. Trimming left V 4 bases short and J 7 bases short, with 20 bases between. The CDR3 is 16 residues long. CDR1 is MNHEY and CDR2 is SVGAGI in the germline V gene. CDR3 in amino acids: CASSSTAATPGQPQHF. The CDR3 coding sequence is TGTGCCAGCAGTTCCACCGCGGCCACCCCGGGGCAGCCCCAGCATTTT.

The chain carries TRBV5-6 and TRBJ1-2; D remains ambiguous. With 5 bases removed from V and 0 bases from J, the gap between germline ends came to 8 bases. The CDR3 spans 13 residues. In germline, CDR1 is SGHDT, CDR2 YYEEEE. CDR3 residues: CASRNLTNYGYTF. Here the CDR3 DNA reads TGTGCCAGCAGAAATTTAACTAACTATGGCTACACCTTC.

This chain uses TRBV6-5 with TRBJ1-2; TRBD1 might be the D (6 bases). Trimming took off 4 bases at V and 5 bases at J, with 17 bases between the two ends. The CDR3 contains 15 residues. Germline CDR1 reads MNHEY; CDR2 reads SVGAGI. CDR3 DNA: TGTGCCAGCAGTTCCTATTCGGGGGGCGTATATGGCTACACCTTC. This gives the protein CASSSYSGGVYGYTF.

The chain joins TRBV12-2 to TRBJ1-2; the DNA was not used to check the table's D call, TRBD1. TRBV12-2 is recorded as a pseudogene. This CDR3 contains 16 residues. The CDR3 bases are TGTGCAAGTCGCTCCAGCTTTAGAGGACAGGACTATGGCTACACCTTC. Translation: CASRSSFRGQDYGYTF.

The CDR3 DNA reads TGTGCCAGCAGCCCGGGTGCCGAGAACCAAGAGACCCAGTACTTC. It translates to CASSPGAENQETQYF. The chain couples TRBV11-3 to TRBJ2-5, with unresolved D. V lost 5 bases, J lost 0 bases, and 13 bases lay in between. CDR1 and CDR2 (germline): SGHNT, YENEEA. This CDR3 spans 15 amino acids.

The CDR3 here is CASTERAGSITDTQYF. In nucleotides, the CDR3 is TGTGCCAGCACAGAACGAGCGGGGAGTATAACAGATACGCAGTATTTT. The rearrangement uses TRBV7-9 and TRBJ2-3, with 7 bases lining up with TRBD2. Germline CDR1 is SEHNR and CDR2 is FQNEAQ (reference sequence). The length of the CDR3 is 16 residues. Losses at the gene ends were 7 bases for V and 3 bases for J; bases not matched to a gene: 13.

The rearrangement links TRBV6-2 or TRBV6-3 to TRBJ1-2, with TRBD1 identical over 9 bases. The CDR3 is 15 residues long. Trimming at V came to 6 bases and at J to 4 bases, leaving 9 bases not matched to a gene. Germline values: CDR1 MNHEY, CDR2 SVGEGT. CDR3 bases: TGTGCCAGCAGACCTACAGGGGGCTTTGGCTATGGCTACACCTTC. Its translation: CASRPTGGFGYGYTF.

The CDR3 protein is CASSYAPTGPNSNQPQHF. DNA for the CDR3: TGTGCCAGCAGTTACGCCCCAACAGGGCCAAATAGCAATCAGCCCCAGCATTTT. V gene TRBV6-2 or TRBV6-3 combines with J gene TRBJ1-5; D is possibly TRBD1 (6 bases). The V end lost 2 bases, the J end lost 0 bases, and 17 bases lay between the germline ends. The CDR3 is made up of 18 amino acids. Germline CDR1 MNHEY, CDR2 SVGEGT.

The chain combines TRBV7-2 with TRBJ1-1; 10 nucleotides match TRBD1. This CDR3 has 18 amino acids. CDR1 is SGHTA and CDR2 is FQGNSA in the germline V gene. V lost 5 bases to trimming and J lost 1 base; unmatched junction nucleotides: 13. The CDR3 is CASSPAGTGVFANTEAFF. CDR3 nucleotides: TGTGCCAGCAGCCCAGCCGGGACAGGGGTCTTTGCGAACACTGAAGCTTTCTTT.

This clone showed up just once. V gene TRBV6-2 or TRBV6-3 combines with J gene TRBJ1-1; D is undetermined. CDR1 is MNHEY, CDR2 SVGEGT, per germline. Trimming took off 0 bases at V and 5 bases at J, with 4 bases between the two ends. The CDR3 loop spans 12 amino acids. The CDR3 sequence is CASSYSRTEAFF. CDR3 nucleotide sequence: TGTGCCAGCAGTTACTCGAGGACTGAAGCTTTCTTT.

This clone appeared a few times. The rearrangement links TRBV7-8 to TRBJ2-2, with D possibly TRBD1 on 5 matching bases. This CDR3 has 14 amino acids. Trimming removed 2 bases at V and 5 bases at J, with 9 bases between. Germline V gene data show CDR1 as SGHVS and CDR2 as FQNEAQ. Here the CDR3 reads CASSLISGTGELFF. CDR3 coding DNA: TGTGCCAGCAGCTTAATATCAGGGACCGGGGAGCTGTTTTTT.

This chain links TRBV10-2 with TRBJ2-6; no clear D. This CDR3 region has 13 residues. V dropped 6 bases and J dropped 1 base, with 4 bases sitting between them. Germline assignment: CDR1 WSHSY and CDR2 SAAADI. Here the CDR3 reads CASSGSGANVLTF. The CDR3 DNA is TGCGCCAGCAGCGGGTCTGGGGCCAACGTCCTGACTTTC.

The chain is built from TRBV15 and TRBJ2-7; D is ambiguous. CDR1 is LNHNV and CDR2 is YYDKDF in the germline V gene (reference sequence). This CDR3 is 15 amino acids long. V gave up 0 bases and J gave up 3 bases, with 12 bases separating them. CDR3 in amino acids: CATSRDPPEFYEQYF. As DNA, the CDR3 is TGTGCCACCAGCAGAGATCCCCCAGAATTCTACGAGCAGTACTTC.